This TCR beta chain is from a study of blood T cell repertoires in COVID-19. Across the study: Italy, Spain and the United States were the sources of the convalescent and acute COVID-19 samples. T cells, B-cell-depleted T cells, or PBMCs provided the cDNA or gDNA that served as material.

This clone appeared a few times. The CDR3 consists of 16 residues. J lost 2 bases, V lost 5 bases, and 9 bases had no gene match. Germline CDR1 reads SGHNT; CDR2 reads YENEEA. Original data processing: Reference gene primer amplification gave nucleated cell count estimates. Repertoires were generated with immunoSEQ multiplex PCR, while TCRdb's copy carries only in-frame clones and drops some. Clonal size and the V and J genes are those of that table, whereas D and trimming came from the DNA. Of about 110,000 clones listed, around 80% are singletons. Sequenced input: peripheral blood. The TCR comes from a woman aged 80 or over with acute or convalescent COVID-19. This chain links TRBV11-3 with TRBJ1-1, with TRBD1 identical over 9 bases. The CDR3 DNA follows: TGTGCCAGCAGCGCCGAGACAGGGGGGTCCAACACTGAAGCTTTCTTT. Protein product: CASSAETGGSNTEAFF.